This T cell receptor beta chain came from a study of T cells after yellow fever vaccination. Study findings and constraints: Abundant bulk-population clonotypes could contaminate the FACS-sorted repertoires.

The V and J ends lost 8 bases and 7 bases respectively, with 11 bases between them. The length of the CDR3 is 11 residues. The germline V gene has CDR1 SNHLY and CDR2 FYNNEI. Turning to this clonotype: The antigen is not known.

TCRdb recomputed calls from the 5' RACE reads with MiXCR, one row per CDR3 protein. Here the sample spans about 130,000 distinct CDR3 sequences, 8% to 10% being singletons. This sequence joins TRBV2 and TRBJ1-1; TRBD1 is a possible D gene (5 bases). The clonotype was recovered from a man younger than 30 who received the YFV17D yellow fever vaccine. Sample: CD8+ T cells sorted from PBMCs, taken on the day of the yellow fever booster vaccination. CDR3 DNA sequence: TGTGCCAGCCGGGGACCCGTTGAAGCTTTCTTT. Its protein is CASRGPVEAFF.